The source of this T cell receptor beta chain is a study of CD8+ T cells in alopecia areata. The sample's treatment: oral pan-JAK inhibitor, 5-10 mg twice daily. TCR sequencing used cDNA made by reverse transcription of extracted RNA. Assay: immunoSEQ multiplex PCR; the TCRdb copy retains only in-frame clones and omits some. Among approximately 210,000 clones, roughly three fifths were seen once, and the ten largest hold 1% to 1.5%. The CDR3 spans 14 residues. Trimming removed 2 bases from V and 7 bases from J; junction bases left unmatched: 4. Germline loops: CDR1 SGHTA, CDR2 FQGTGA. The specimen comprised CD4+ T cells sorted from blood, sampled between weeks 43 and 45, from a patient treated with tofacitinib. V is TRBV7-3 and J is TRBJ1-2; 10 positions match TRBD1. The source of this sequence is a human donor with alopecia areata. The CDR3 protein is CASSLGTGESGYTF. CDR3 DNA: TGTGCCAGCAGCTTAGGGACAGGGGAGTCTGGCTACACCTTC.